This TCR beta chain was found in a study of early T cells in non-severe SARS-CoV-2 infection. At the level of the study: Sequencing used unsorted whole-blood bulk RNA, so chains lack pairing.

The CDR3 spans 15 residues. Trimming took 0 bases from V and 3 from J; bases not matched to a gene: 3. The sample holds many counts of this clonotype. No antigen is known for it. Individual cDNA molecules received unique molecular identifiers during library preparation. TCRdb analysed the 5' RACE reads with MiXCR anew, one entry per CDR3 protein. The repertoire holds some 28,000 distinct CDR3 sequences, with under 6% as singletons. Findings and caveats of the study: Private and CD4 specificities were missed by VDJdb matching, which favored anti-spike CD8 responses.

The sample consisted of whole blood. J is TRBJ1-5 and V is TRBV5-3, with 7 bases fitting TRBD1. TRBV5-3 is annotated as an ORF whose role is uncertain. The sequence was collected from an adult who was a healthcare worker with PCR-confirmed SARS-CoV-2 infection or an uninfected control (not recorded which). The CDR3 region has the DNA TGTGCCAGAAGCTTGGAACAGGGGTACAATCAGCCCCAGCATTTT. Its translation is CARSLEQGYNQPQHF.